The next 24 T cell receptor beta chains were all read from a single sample in a study of control samples from healthy donors and cancer patients. Using immunoSEQ multiplex PCR, the repertoire was profiled, and TCRdb retains in-frame clones only, with some absent. The profile covers about 410,000 clones, with around 90% appearing a single time and more than 6% taken by the ten largest. Material: PBMCs. The receptor set was obtained from a man between 35 and 55 years old with head and neck cancer.

The V and J genes are TRBV11-3 and TRBJ1-3, with D unresolved. V was trimmed by 3 bases and J by 2 bases, leaving 11 bases between them. This CDR3 has 15 residues. The germline CDR1 and CDR2 sequences are SGHNT and YENEEA. CDR3 nucleotides: TGTGCCAGCAGCTTGGAGAGCTCGGCTGGAAACACCATATATTTT. Residues: CASSLESSAGNTIYF.

The rearrangement uses TRBV5-4 and TRBJ1-1; 9 nucleotides match TRBD1. The CDR3 loop spans 16 amino acids. V lost 4 bases and J lost 0; bases outside the gene matches: 7. The germline V gene has CDR1 SGHNT and CDR2 YYREEE (reference sequence). This chain's CDR3 is CASSPGQGLMNTEAFF. CDR3 bases: TGTGCCAGCAGCCCCGGACAGGGGCTAATGAACACTGAAGCTTTCTTT.

The V call is TRBV6-2 or TRBV6-3, the J call TRBJ1-5; TRBD1 matches 8 bases. CDR1 and CDR2 (germline): MNHEY, SVGEGT. The trim removed 6 bases at V and 7 bases at J, leaving 17 bases unmatched. The CDR3 consists of 17 residues. The CDR3 coding sequence is TGTGCCAGCAGCCCCGGCTCGGGACAGGTCTTTGGCCAGCCCCAGCATTTT. Protein product: CASSPGSGQVFGQPQHF.

This chain connects TRBV10-3 to TRBJ1-2; 9 nucleotides line up with TRBD1. Germline values: CDR1 ENHRY, CDR2 SYGVKD. This CDR3 has 15 amino acids. Trimming at V came to 7 bases and at J to 8 bases, leaving 14 bases not matched to a gene. The CDR3 loop reads CAIKSGQGDLLGYTF. The CDR3 DNA reads as TGTGCCATCAAATCGGGACAGGGAGATCTGCTGGGCTACACCTTC.

This rearrangement joins TRBV5-1 to TRBJ2-3; 12 bases are shared with TRBD2. Germline CDR1 and CDR2: SGHRS and YFSETQ. This CDR3 spans 16 amino acids. The ends lost 3 bases at V and 0 bases at J; junction bases unmatched: 2. The CDR3 bases are TGCGCCAGCAGCTCGGGGACTAGCGGGAGCACAGATACGCAGTATTTT. Translating it yields CASSSGTSGSTDTQYF.

This chain joins TRBV3-1 (or the pseudogene TRBV3-2) and TRBJ2-7; D may be TRBD1 (5 bases). The CDR3 is 12 amino acids. V lost 1 base to trimming and J lost 7 bases, with 8 bases between them. The germline gives CDR1 LGHDT, CDR2 YNNKEL (reference sequence). CDR3 loop: CASSQVGEEQYF. As DNA, the CDR3 is TGTGCCAGCAGCCAAGTAGGGGAAGAGCAGTACTTC.

In this sample, this clone turned up once. The genes are TRBV28 and TRBJ2-1; 10 nucleotides match TRBD1. Germline CDR1 MDHEN, CDR2 SYDVKM. This CDR3 has 15 amino acids. Trimming at V came to 5 bases and at J to 6 bases, leaving 7 bases not matched to a gene. The CDR3 loop is CASSPGTGALNEQFF. CDR3 DNA sequence: TGTGCCAGCAGTCCCGGGACAGGGGCCCTCAATGAGCAGTTCTTC.

Comments on this clone: Additional DNA sequences in this sample encode the identical CDR3. The V call is TRBV27, the J call TRBJ1-4; the match to TRBD1 covers 9 bases. The junction had 4 bases not matched to a gene; V was cut back by 3 bases and J by 8 bases. This CDR3 is 14 amino acids long. Germline lookup yields CDR1 MNHEY and CDR2 SMNVEV (reference sequence). Here the CDR3 DNA reads TGTGCCAGCAGTTTCCGACAGGGGGGAGAAAAACTGTTTTTT. Encoded protein: CASSFRQGGEKLFF.

The rearrangement joins TRBV25-1 to TRBJ1-2; 7 nucleotides align to TRBD1. The CDR3 consists of 17 residues. Looked up from germline, CDR1 is MGHDK and CDR2 is SYGVNS. The V and J ends lost 4 bases and 3 bases, in that order; junction bases with no gene match: 14. The CDR3 region has the DNA TGTGCCAGCAGTGCCTCAAGGGAGGGGGCCGGCTACTATGGCTACACCTTC. Amino acids: CASSASREGAGYYGYTF.

The chain employs TRBV6-2 or TRBV6-3 and TRBJ1-2; D remains unclear. There are 16 residues in the CDR3. Looked up from germline, CDR1 is MNHEY and CDR2 is SVGEGT. V was cut by 0 bases and J by 4 bases, with 15 bases left in between. DNA of the CDR3: TGTGCCAGCAGTTACTCTTCGACCAAACCTAGCTATGGCTACACCTTC. Amino acids: CASSYSSTKPSYGYTF.

The chain carries TRBV6-5 and TRBJ1-5; no clear D. This CDR3 is built from 15 residues. Germline V gives CDR1 MNHEY, CDR2 SVGAGI. Trimming shortened V by 6 bases and J by 0 bases, and 12 bases separated the two germline ends. CDR3 protein: CASSGKSNSNQPQHF. For the CDR3, the DNA is TGTGCCAGCAGCGGAAAATCAAATAGCAATCAGCCCCAGCATTTT.

This clone has a single count. This chain connects TRBV11-2 to TRBJ2-7; D might be TRBD1 or TRBD2, each matching 5 bases. V shed 0 bases and J shed 1 base, with 10 bases lying between them. The CDR3 contains 15 residues. Germline loops: CDR1 SGHAT, CDR2 FQNNGV. The CDR3 bases are TGTGCCAGCAGCTTAGACGGGACGGCTTCCTACGAGCAGTACTTC. It encodes CASSLDGTASYEQYF.

This clone was seen just once. The J gene is TRBJ2-7, the V gene TRBV6-2 or TRBV6-3, with D perhaps TRBD2 (6 bases). The germline gives CDR1 MNHEY, CDR2 SVGEGT. The CDR3 is made up of 13 amino acids. Trimming stripped 5 bases from V and 5 bases from J, with 13 bases between. This chain's CDR3 is CASSETSDDEQYF. The CDR3 DNA sequence: TGTGCCAGCAGTGAGACTAGTGACGACGAGCAGTACTTC.

V is TRBV6-6 and J is TRBJ1-2; D is unclear. V lost 2 bases, J lost 8 bases, and 21 bases lay in between. The germline V gene has CDR1 MNHNY and CDR2 SVGAGI (reference sequence). CDR3 length: 16 residues. The chain's CDR3 is CASSYLSPGSLEGYTF. CDR3 DNA: TGTGCCAGCAGTTACCTATCGCCGGGGTCCCTTGAGGGCTACACCTTC.

The J gene is TRBJ2-2, the V gene TRBV27; D gene uncertain. Germline lookup yields CDR1 MNHEY and CDR2 SMNVEV (reference sequence). The CDR3 has 13 residues. V shed 2 bases and J shed 4 bases, with 5 bases lying between them. CDR3 residues: CASSLKSTGELFF. In nucleotides, the CDR3 is TGTGCCAGCAGTTTAAAGTCCACCGGGGAGCTGTTTTTT.

The chain has TRBV7-3 and TRBJ1-2; TRBD1 agrees at 8 bases. The CDR3 is 14 residues long. V lost 1 base and J lost 8; bases outside the gene matches: 6. The germline V gene has CDR1 SGHTA and CDR2 FQGTGA. DNA of the CDR3: TGTGCCAGCAGCTTAAATCAGGGGGCGGCAGGCTACACCTTC. The encoded protein is CASSLNQGAAGYTF.

The table lists this clone with a few counts. The V and J genes are TRBV28 and TRBJ2-2; TRBD1 matches 8 bases. The CDR3 is 15 amino acids. V shed 6 bases and J 4 bases; nucleotides not matched to a gene: 7. Germline V gene sequence: CDR1 MDHEN, CDR2 SYDVKM. CDR3 DNA sequence: TGTGCCAGCAGCCCAGACAGGGGAATCACCGGGGAGCTGTTTTTT. Protein sequence: CASSPDRGITGELFF.

The V call is TRBV15, the J call TRBJ2-7; 9 nucleotides agree with TRBD1. The CDR3 sequence is 16 residues long. V gave up 0 bases and J gave up 9 bases; unmatched junction bases: 12. CDR1 is LNHNV, CDR2 YYDKDF, per germline (reference sequence). CDR3 residues: CATSRDRWTGDLGQYF. In DNA form, the CDR3 reads TGTGCCACCAGCAGAGATCGGTGGACAGGGGATTTAGGGCAGTACTTC.

V usage is TRBV5-6 and J usage is TRBJ2-7, with D perhaps TRBD2 (5 bases). Trimming cost V 0 bases and J 5 bases, with 12 bases left between them. The CDR3 runs to 14 residues. Germline V gene data show CDR1 as SGHDT and CDR2 as YYEEEE. CDR3 DNA: TGTGCCAGCAGCTTGGGTAGAGGGTGGAACGAGCAGTACTTC. It encodes CASSLGRGWNEQYF.

The V call is TRBV5-1, the J call TRBJ1-2, with unresolved D. The CDR3 runs 14 residues. The germline gives CDR1 SGHRS, CDR2 YFSETQ. Trimming removed 2 bases from V and 7 bases from J, with 15 bases in between. CDR3 protein: CASSFLVAEGGYTF. Here the CDR3 DNA reads TGCGCCAGCAGCTTTCTGGTAGCGGAGGGTGGCTACACCTTC.

A remark on this clone: This sample includes further DNA sequences coding for the same CDR3. This chain connects TRBV6-5 to TRBJ1-3, with D uncertain. Germline V gene sequence: CDR1 MNHEY, CDR2 SVGAGI. The CDR3 loop spans 13 amino acids. Trimming pared 5 bases from V and 4 bases from J, leaving 9 bases between. CDR3 loop: CASSRQAGNTIYF. The CDR3 nucleotides read TGTGCCAGCAGTCGCCAGGCGGGAAACACCATATATTTT.

This clone has just a few counts. The CDR3 region is CASSLGRDAIDPLHF. In DNA, the CDR3 is TGCGCCAGCAGCCTGGGACGGGACGCCATAGATCCCCTCCACTTT. The gene calls are TRBV5-1 and TRBJ1-6, with D possibly being TRBD1 (5 bases). Looked up from germline, CDR1 is SGHRS and CDR2 is YFSETQ. The CDR3 has 15 residues. Trimming stripped 4 bases from V and 13 bases from J, with 21 bases between.

This clone was counted a few times. The J gene is TRBJ1-2, the V gene TRBV5-4; TRBD1 might be the D (5 bases). V was clipped by 4 bases and J by 6 bases, with 13 bases between them. The CDR3 sequence is 13 residues long. Germline V gene lookup returns CDR1 SGHNT and CDR2 YYREEE (reference sequence). The CDR3 DNA reads as TGTGCCAGCAGCCGGGAGTTAGGGGATGGCTACACCTTC. It specifies CASSRELGDGYTF. Filled out from reference TRBV5-4 and TRBJ1-2, the complete variable domain reads ETGVTQSPTHLIKTRGQQVTLRCSSQSGHNTVSWYQQALGQGPQFIFQYYREEENGRGNFPPRFSGLQFPNYSSELNVNALELDDSALYLCASSRELGDGYTFGSGTRLTVV.

The rearrangement uses TRBV3-1 (or the pseudogene TRBV3-2) and TRBJ2-7, with 10 positions matching TRBD1. Germline V CDR1 and CDR2: LGHDT, YNNKEL (reference sequence). With V trimmed by 3 bases and J by 6 bases, 5 bases remained unmatched. This CDR3 region has 14 residues. The CDR3 reads CASSQRDRGSEQYF. CDR3 bases: TGTGCCAGCAGCCAGCGGGACAGGGGAAGCGAGCAGTACTTC.